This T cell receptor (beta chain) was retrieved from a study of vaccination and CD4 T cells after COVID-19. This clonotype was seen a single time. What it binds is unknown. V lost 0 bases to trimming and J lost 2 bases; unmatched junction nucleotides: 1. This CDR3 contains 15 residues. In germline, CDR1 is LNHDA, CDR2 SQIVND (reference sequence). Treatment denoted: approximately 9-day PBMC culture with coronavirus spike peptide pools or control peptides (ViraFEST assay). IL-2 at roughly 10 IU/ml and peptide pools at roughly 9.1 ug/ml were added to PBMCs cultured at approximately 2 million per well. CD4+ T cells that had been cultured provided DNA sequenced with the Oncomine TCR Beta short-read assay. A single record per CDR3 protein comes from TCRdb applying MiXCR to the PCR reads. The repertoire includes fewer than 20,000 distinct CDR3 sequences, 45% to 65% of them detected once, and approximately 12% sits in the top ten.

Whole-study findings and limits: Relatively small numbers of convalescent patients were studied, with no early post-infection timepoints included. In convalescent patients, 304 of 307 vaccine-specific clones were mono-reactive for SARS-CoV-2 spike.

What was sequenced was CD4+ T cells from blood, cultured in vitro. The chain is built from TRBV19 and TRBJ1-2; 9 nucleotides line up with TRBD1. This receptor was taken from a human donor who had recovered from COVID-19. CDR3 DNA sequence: TGTGCCAGTAGTATAGAAGGGACAGGGAACTATGGCTACACCTTC. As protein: CASSIEGTGNYGYTF.